Listed here are 28 T cell receptor beta chains from one sample, sequenced in a study of regulatory T cells in long-lasting Graves disease. Time point reported: newly diagnosed GD, antithyroid drugs for less than 3 months. Following extraction of RNA from PBMCs, that RNA was used to make the TCR library. iRepertoire HTBI primers and Arm-PCR of CDR3 regions built TCR beta libraries. TCRdb itself ran the multiplex PCR reads through MiXCR, one entry per CDR3 protein. Of about 620,000 distinct CDR3 sequences listed, roughly 16% are singletons. These sequences were also reported in another study, on T cells in Graves' hyperthyroidism and ophthalmopathy.

The sequences come from peripheral blood mononuclear cells (PBMCs), collected at new diagnosis, from a patient treated with antithyroid drugs. All receptors come from a woman in her twenties or thirties with Graves disease.

V is TRBV9 and J is TRBJ2-3, with a tentative D call TRBD2 (6 bases). Germline loops: CDR1 SGDLS, CDR2 YYNGEE. The CDR3 length is 13 residues. The V gene lost 3 bases and the J gene lost 10 bases, with 15 bases spanning the gap. In nucleotides, the CDR3 is TGTGCCAGCAGCGGAATAGCGGCCGGGGCGCAGTATTTT. Its protein is CASSGIAAGAQYF.

The genes are TRBV4-1 and TRBJ2-2; D gene ambiguous. The V and J ends lost 1 base and 4 bases respectively, with 16 bases between them. The length of the CDR3 is 17 residues. Germline CDR1 is MGHRA and CDR2 is YSYEKL. Here the CDR3 DNA reads TGCGCCAGCAGCCAAGGAGTGAAGATTCTGAGCACCGGGGAGCTGTTTTTT. Amino acids: CASSQGVKILSTGELFF.

This chain uses TRBV19 with TRBJ2-3; a possible D gene is TRBD2 (6 bases). Trimming stripped 3 bases from V and 5 bases from J, with 15 bases between. This CDR3 is built from 15 residues. CDR1 and CDR2 from the germline V gene are LNHDA and SQIVND (reference sequence). The CDR3 DNA follows: TGTGCCAGTAGTATCCCGGGGGTGCAAGGAGATACGCAGTATTTT. Protein: CASSIPGVQGDTQYF. Looking up the rest from reference TRBV19 and TRBJ2-3 gives the full variable domain: DGGITQSPKYLFRKEGQNVTLSCEQNLNHDAMYWYRQDPGQGLRLIYYSQIVNDFQKGDIAEGYSVSREKKESFPLTVTSAQKNPTAFYLCASSIPGVQGDTQYFGPGTRLTVL.

A word on this clonotype: This may come from a read error, since a much larger clone is one base off. Because it lacks the conserved phenylalanine or tryptophan at the end, this CDR3 is likely a read error. CDR3 loop: CATSPSREESGYTS. DNA for the CDR3: TGTGCCACCAGCCCATCGAGGGAAGAAAGCGGCTACACCTCC. This chain joins TRBV15 and TRBJ1-2; D is undetermined. Trimming removed 5 bases from V and 8 bases from J, with 18 bases in between. This CDR3 is 14 amino acids long. Germline V gene data show CDR1 as LNHNV and CDR2 as YYDKDF (reference sequence).

V and J are TRBV5-6 and TRBJ2-1, with 7 bases lining up with TRBD2. This CDR3 is built from 18 residues. V gave up 6 bases and J gave up 9 bases; unmatched junction bases: 24. CDR1 and CDR2 from the germline V gene are SGHDT and YYEEEE. As DNA, the CDR3 is TGTGCCAGCATCCGATGGGCGGGAGACGTTACGAAGATAAGTGAGCAGTTCTTC. This codes for CASIRWAGDVTKISEQFF.

The chain has TRBV30 and TRBJ1-5; D gene ambiguous. Germline loops: CDR1 GTSNPN, CDR2 SVGIG (reference sequence). Trimming stripped 1 base from V and 0 bases from J, with 7 bases between. The length of the CDR3 is 14 residues. The CDR3 protein is CAWSGRSSNQPQHF. The CDR3 DNA reads TGTGCCTGGAGTGGCAGGAGTAGCAATCAGCCCCAGCATTTT.

This clonotype was seen repeatedly, ten times or more. The chain combines TRBV24-1 with TRBJ2-1; 10 positions agree with TRBD1. There are 16 residues in the CDR3. Germline-derived CDR1 and CDR2 are KGHDR and SFDVKD. The V gene end was trimmed by 1 base and the J gene end by 7 bases; junction bases not matched to a gene: 6. The CDR3 loop is CATSDFGTGVGNEQFF. The CDR3 DNA follows: TGTGCCACCAGTGATTTTGGGACAGGGGTCGGGAATGAGCAGTTCTTC.

The J gene is TRBJ2-7, the V gene TRBV27; 8 bases fit TRBD2. The junction had 5 bases not matched to a gene; V was cut back by 6 bases and J by 1 base. Germline CDR1 reads MNHEY; CDR2 reads SMNVEV (reference sequence). This CDR3 is 14 amino acids long. The CDR3 loop reads CASSETSESYEQYF. The CDR3 coding sequence is TGTGCCAGCAGCGAGACTAGCGAATCCTACGAGCAGTACTTC.

This clonotype was counted between two and nine times. The CDR3 nucleotides are TGCGCCAGCAGCCAGGGACAGGGCCTCAGGGCAGATACGCAGTATTTT. Protein sequence: CASSQGQGLRADTQYF. J is TRBJ2-3 and V is TRBV5-1, with TRBD1 matching 9 bases. The CDR3 loop spans 16 amino acids. Germline lookup yields CDR1 SGHRS and CDR2 YFSETQ. Trimming at V came to 4 bases and at J to 4 bases, leaving 10 bases not matched to a gene. The whole variable domain, filled in from reference TRBV5-1 and TRBJ2-3, reads KAGVTQTPRYLIKTRGQQVTLSCSPISGHRSVSWYQQTPGQGLQFLFEYFSETQRNKGNFPGRFSGRQFSNSRSEMNVSTLELGDSALYLCASSQGQGLRADTQYFGPGTRLTVL.

The chain links TRBV19 to TRBJ1-6, with D unresolved. CDR3 length: 13 amino acids. The V end was cut by 4 bases, the J end by 7 bases, with 8 bases between. The germline V gene has CDR1 LNHDA and CDR2 SQIVND (reference sequence). This CDR3 reads CASSTRTNSPLHF. DNA for the CDR3: TGTGCCAGTAGTACCCGAACCAATTCACCCCTCCACTTT.

This clonotype was observed many times. The genes are TRBV5-5 and TRBJ1-2; a weak D match, TRBD1 (5 bases). Trimming shortened V by 4 bases and J by 6 bases, and 19 bases separated the two germline ends. This CDR3 contains 15 residues. The germline gives CDR1 SGHKS, CDR2 YYEKEE (reference sequence). This chain's CDR3 is CASSAFRDPRDGYTF. The CDR3 DNA reads TGTGCCAGCAGCGCCTTCAGGGATCCGAGGGATGGCTACACCTTC.

This clonotype was counted ten times or more. The chain uses TRBV29-1 and TRBJ2-1; the D is unclear. With 2 bases removed from V and 6 bases from J, the gap between germline ends came to 14 bases. The CDR3 contains 14 residues. Germline assignment: CDR1 SQVTM and CDR2 ANQGSEA. CDR3 nucleotides: TGCAGCGTTGAAAGCCCAGCCAAAGTCAATGAGCAGTTCTTC. Translation gives CSVESPAKVNEQFF.

This clonotype was counted many times. V and J are TRBV2 and TRBJ1-4; no definite D call. CDR1 is SNHLY, CDR2 FYNNEI, per germline. The V and J ends lost 7 bases and 4 bases respectively, with 16 bases between them. The CDR3 is made up of 15 amino acids. The CDR3 sequence is CASTRTFIDNEKLFF. CDR3 bases: TGTGCCAGCACCCGAACGTTCATTGATAATGAAAAACTGTTTTTT.

This clonotype has just a few counts. The rearrangement uses TRBV25-1 and TRBJ2-1; TRBD2 aligns across 7 bases. CDR3 length: 14 amino acids. Germline trimming cut 7 bases from V and 4 bases from J; bases unmatched to any gene: 7. Per germline, CDR1 MGHDK and CDR2 SYGVNS. In DNA form, the CDR3 reads TGTGCCAGCACTCCTAGCGGCACTTACAATGAGCAGTTCTTC. Amino acid sequence: CASTPSGTYNEQFF.

This clonotype was observed many times. J is TRBJ2-5 and V is TRBV6-2 or TRBV6-3, with TRBD2 matching over 7 bases. V dropped 6 bases and J dropped 5; count of bases not matched to a gene: 12. The CDR3 is made up of 15 amino acids. In germline, CDR1 is MNHEY, CDR2 SVGEGT. The CDR3 here is CASSHASGSRETQYF. Here the CDR3 DNA reads TGTGCCAGCAGCCACGCTAGCGGAAGTAGGGAGACCCAGTACTTC.

This clonotype was seen many times. DNA of the CDR3: TGTGCCAGCAGTTTCGGAGCGGGAGCGATGAAGACCCAGTACTTC. It translates to CASSFGAGAMKTQYF. This chain links TRBV27 with TRBJ2-5, with 8 bases aligning to TRBD2. Germline V gene lookup returns CDR1 MNHEY and CDR2 SMNVEV (reference sequence). This CDR3 is built from 15 residues. V was pared by 3 bases and J by 6 bases, with 9 bases of the junction left unmatched.

This clonotype was observed a few times. One junction end disagrees with the germline gene, perhaps due to a read error. The rearrangement uses TRBV28 and TRBJ2-7; no clear D gene. This CDR3 comprises 12 residues. Germline assignment: CDR1 MDHEN and CDR2 SYDVKM. The CDR3 DNA is TGTGCCAGCAGTTCTAACCCCCACTCGCCTTTCTTC. Translation gives CASSSNPHSPFF.

The V call is TRBV18, the J call TRBJ1-2; a possible D gene is TRBD1 (5 bases). Germline CDR1 reads KGHSH; CDR2 reads LQKENI. The CDR3 is 15 residues long. V lost 5 bases and J 5 bases, leaving 18 bases between the germline ends. CDR3 sequence reads: CASSNIGTEIYGYTF. As DNA, the CDR3 is TGTGCCAGCTCAAACATCGGGACGGAGATTTATGGCTACACCTTC.

This chain connects TRBV28 to TRBJ1-1, with 10 bases that match TRBD1. CDR3 length: 16 residues. V was pared by 3 bases and J by 2 bases, with 6 bases of the junction left unmatched. Germline values: CDR1 MDHEN, CDR2 SYDVKM. The CDR3 bases are TGTGCCAGCAGTTTTCCACGGGACAGGGGCAACACTGAAGCTTTCTTT. Translation gives CASSFPRDRGNTEAFF.

This clonotype has at least ten counts. The rearrangement links TRBV19 to TRBJ1-1, with D possibly matching TRBD1 (6 bases). The CDR3 sequence is 13 residues long. From germline, CDR1 is LNHDA and CDR2 SQIVND (reference sequence). V was trimmed by 6 bases and J by 1 base, leaving 9 bases between them. Here the CDR3 DNA reads TGTGCCAGTAGGGGGGCTGAGAACACTGAAGCTTTCTTT. This translates into CASRGAENTEAFF.

This chain connects TRBV11-2 to TRBJ2-3, with D hard to call. Germline CDR1 and CDR2: SGHAT and FQNNGV. The V gene lost 10 bases and the J gene lost 5 bases, with 16 bases spanning the gap. The CDR3 contains 13 residues. The CDR3 spells CATSDFLLDTQYF. The CDR3 DNA sequence: TGTGCCACCAGTGATTTTCTGTTAGATACGCAGTATTTT.

This clonotype has more than one count but fewer than ten. The chain employs TRBV6-5 and TRBJ2-2, with D unresolved. Germline CDR1 and CDR2: MNHEY and SVGAGI. The CDR3 is made up of 15 amino acids. The ends were cut back, 3 bases at V and 2 bases at J, with 10 bases in the middle. The CDR3 DNA sequence: TGTGCCAGCAGTTATTCCAGGCATAACACCGGGGAGCTGTTTTTT. Protein sequence: CASSYSRHNTGELFF.

The chain combines TRBV24-1 with TRBJ1-5; D possibly corresponds to TRBD1 (5 bases). The V end was cut by 6 bases, the J end by 0 bases, with 11 bases between. In germline, CDR1 is KGHDR, CDR2 SFDVKD. The CDR3 has 15 residues. CDR3 coding DNA: TGTGCCACCAGTTCACGCGGGGGTAGCAATCAGCCCCAGCATTTT. Protein sequence: CATSSRGGSNQPQHF.

This clonotype was counted many times. Here the CDR3 DNA reads TGTGCCAGCAGTGCAAGGGTGACGGGAGAGACCCAGTACTTC. It codes for CASSARVTGETQYF. The V and J genes are TRBV6-1 and TRBJ2-5; the D is unclear. The CDR3 spans 14 residues. The germline V and J ends were trimmed by 4 bases and 4 bases, with 13 bases remaining between them. Germline CDR1 MNHNS, CDR2 SASEGT.

Worth noting for this clonotype: Given a much more abundant clone one base away, this may be a read error. This chain connects TRBV3-1 to TRBJ1-6; weak D call: TRBD1 (6 bases). Germline CDR1 reads LGHDT; CDR2 reads YNNKEL (reference sequence). The CDR3 is 13 residues long. CDR3 DNA sequence: TGTGCCAGCAGCCGAACAGGGATTTCACCCCTCCGCTTT. This sequence encodes CASSRTGISPLRF.

This clonotype has ten or more counts. The chain carries TRBV7-8 and TRBJ2-1; TRBD2 matches 9 bases. The CDR3 extends over 17 amino acids. Germline assignment: CDR1 SGHVS and CDR2 FQNEAQ. Trimming removed 1 base from V and 0 bases from J; junction bases left unmatched: 4. The CDR3: CASSLDPAGGSYNEQFF. The DNA for the CDR3 is TGTGCCAGCAGCTTAGATCCAGCGGGGGGCTCCTACAATGAGCAGTTCTTC.

The chain recombines TRBV20-1 with TRBJ2-2; unclear D gene. Germline values: CDR1 DFQATT, CDR2 SNEGSKA (reference sequence). This CDR3 comprises 15 residues. Trimming pared 6 bases from V and 1 base from J, leaving 15 bases between. The CDR3 bases are TGCAGTGCGACCCTGATCTCAGTGAACACCGGGGAGCTGTTTTTT. Protein: CSATLISVNTGELFF.

There are many counts of this clonotype. This chain joins TRBV5-1 and TRBJ2-2; D may match TRBD1 or TRBD2 (6 bases each). The CDR3 length is 15 residues. V gave up 4 bases and J gave up 3 bases, with 13 bases separating them. Per the germline V gene, CDR1 is SGHRS and CDR2 is YFSETQ. This CDR3 reads CASSPSGADTGELFF. The CDR3 DNA sequence: TGCGCCAGCAGCCCCTCGGGGGCCGACACCGGGGAGCTGTTTTTT.